The clone carrying this T cell receptor (beta chain) was detected many times. The CD8+CD4-CCR7+CD45RA+ phenotype defined the sorted naive CD8 T cells. This record comes from a study of molecular identifiers for immune sequencing clone quantification. The CDR3 loop spans 13 amino acids. Germline V gene sequence: CDR1 SGHNT, CDR2 YYREEE (reference sequence). The junction had 3 bases not matched to a gene; V was cut back by 2 bases and J by 6 bases. Bulk libraries came from a prior protocol with listed TCR primers. TCRdb passed the PCR reads through MiXCR, listing each CDR3 protein once. The sample has around 300,000 distinct CDR3 sequences, roughly 24% seen once.

The sequence came from a human donor in good health. Some libraries in this study had Jurkat cell RNA spiked in. The sample was naive CD8+ T cells from blood, with Jurkat cell RNA spiked in. Regarding subset: FACS-sorted CD8+CD4-CCR7+CD45RA+ naive T cells. This rearrangement joins TRBV5-4 to TRBJ2-7, with TRBD1 identical over 9 bases. CDR3 sequence (DNA): TGTGCCAGCAGCTTTAGGACAGGGGCCGAGCAGTACTTC. It codes for CASSFRTGAEQYF.